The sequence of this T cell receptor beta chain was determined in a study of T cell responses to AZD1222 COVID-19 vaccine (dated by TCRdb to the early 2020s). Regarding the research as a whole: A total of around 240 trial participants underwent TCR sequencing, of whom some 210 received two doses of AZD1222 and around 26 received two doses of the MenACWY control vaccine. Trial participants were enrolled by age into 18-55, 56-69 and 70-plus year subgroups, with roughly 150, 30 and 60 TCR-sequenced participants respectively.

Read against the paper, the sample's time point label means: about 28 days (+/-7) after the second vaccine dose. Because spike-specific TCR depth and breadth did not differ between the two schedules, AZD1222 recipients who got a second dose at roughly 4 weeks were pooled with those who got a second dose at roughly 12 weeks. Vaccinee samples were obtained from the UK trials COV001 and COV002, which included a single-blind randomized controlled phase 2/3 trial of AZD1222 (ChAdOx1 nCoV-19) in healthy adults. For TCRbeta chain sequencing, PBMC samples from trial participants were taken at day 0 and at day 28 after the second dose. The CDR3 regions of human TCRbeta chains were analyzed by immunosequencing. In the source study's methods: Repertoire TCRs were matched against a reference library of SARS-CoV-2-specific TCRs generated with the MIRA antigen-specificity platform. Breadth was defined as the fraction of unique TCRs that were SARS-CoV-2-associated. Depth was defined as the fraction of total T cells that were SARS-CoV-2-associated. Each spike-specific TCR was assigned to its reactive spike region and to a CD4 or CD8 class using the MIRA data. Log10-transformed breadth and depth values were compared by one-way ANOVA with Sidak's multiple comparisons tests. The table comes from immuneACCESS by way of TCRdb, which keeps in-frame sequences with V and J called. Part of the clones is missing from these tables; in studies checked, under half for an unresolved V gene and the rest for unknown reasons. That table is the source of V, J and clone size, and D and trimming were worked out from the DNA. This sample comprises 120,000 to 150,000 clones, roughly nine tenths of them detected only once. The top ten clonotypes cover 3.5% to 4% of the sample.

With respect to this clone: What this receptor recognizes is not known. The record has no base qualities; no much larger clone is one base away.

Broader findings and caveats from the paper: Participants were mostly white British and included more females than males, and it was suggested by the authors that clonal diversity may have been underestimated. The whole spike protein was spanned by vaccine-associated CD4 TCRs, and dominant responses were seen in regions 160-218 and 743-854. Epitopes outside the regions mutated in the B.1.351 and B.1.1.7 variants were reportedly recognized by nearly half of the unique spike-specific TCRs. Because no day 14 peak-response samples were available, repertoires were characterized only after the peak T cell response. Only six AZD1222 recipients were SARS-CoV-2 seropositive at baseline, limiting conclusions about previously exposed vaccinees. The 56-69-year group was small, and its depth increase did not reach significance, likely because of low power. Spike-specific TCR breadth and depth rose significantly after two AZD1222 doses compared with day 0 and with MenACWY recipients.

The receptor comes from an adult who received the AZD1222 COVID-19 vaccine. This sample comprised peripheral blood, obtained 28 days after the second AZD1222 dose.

The DNA is as follows: TGTGCCAGCAGCGACCTGACGGGGGACGAGCAGTACTTC. It specifies CASSDLTGDEQYF. This chain is built from TRBV13 and TRBJ2-7; TRBD2 might be the D gene, on 6 matching bases. The trim is 5 bases for V and 5 bases for J, with a gap of 13 bases between the germline ends. The CDR3, from cysteine to phenylalanine, totals 13 residues. This entry keeps only the CDR3 DNA: 39 bases, framed from base 1. The germline V gene (reference sequence) yields PRHDT for CDR1 and FYEKMQ for CDR2. The full variable domain, with segments outside the CDR3 supplied by the reference TRBV13 and TRBJ2-7 proteins, appears as AAGVIQSPRHLIKEKRETATLKCYPIPRHDTVYWYQQGPGQDPQFLISFYEKMQSDKGSIPDRFSAQQFSDYHSELNMSSLELGDSALYFCASSDLTGDEQYFGPGTRLTVT.